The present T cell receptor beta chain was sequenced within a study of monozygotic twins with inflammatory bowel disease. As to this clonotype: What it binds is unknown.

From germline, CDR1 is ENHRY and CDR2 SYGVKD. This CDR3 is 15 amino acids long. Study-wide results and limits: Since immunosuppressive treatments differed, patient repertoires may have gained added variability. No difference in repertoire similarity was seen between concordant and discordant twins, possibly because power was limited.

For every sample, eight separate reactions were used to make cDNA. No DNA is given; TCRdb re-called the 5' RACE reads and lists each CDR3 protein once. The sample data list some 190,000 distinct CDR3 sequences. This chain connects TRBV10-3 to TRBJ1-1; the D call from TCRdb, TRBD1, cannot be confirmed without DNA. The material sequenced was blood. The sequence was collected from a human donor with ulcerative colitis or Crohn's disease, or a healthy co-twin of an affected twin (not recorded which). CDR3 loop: CAIRSTVIANTEAFF.